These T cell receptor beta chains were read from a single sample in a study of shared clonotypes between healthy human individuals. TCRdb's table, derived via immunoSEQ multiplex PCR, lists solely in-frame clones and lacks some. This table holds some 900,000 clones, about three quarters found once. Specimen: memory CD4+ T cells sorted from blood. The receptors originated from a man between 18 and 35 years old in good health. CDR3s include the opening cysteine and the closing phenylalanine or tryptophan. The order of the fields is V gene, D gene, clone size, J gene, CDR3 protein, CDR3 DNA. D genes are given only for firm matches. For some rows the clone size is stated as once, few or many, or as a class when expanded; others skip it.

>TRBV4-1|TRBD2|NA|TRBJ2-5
CASSQGLAGAQETQYF
TGCGCCAGCAGCCAAGGGCTAGCGGGGGCCCAAGAGACCCAGTACTTC
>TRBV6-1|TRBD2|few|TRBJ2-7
CASSEFLSGDPYEQYF
TGTGCCAGCAGTGAATTTCTGAGCGGGGACCCCTACGAGCAGTACTTC
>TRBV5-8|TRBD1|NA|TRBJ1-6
CASSLGEAGGNSPLHF
TGTGCCAGCAGCTTGGGGGAGGCAGGGGGTAATTCACCCCTCCACTTT
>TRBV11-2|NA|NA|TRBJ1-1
CASSPLRSTEAFF
TGTGCCAGCAGCCCCCTCAGGAGTACTGAAGCTTTCTTT
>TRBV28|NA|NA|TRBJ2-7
CASGRTYEQYF
TGTGCCAGCGGCAGGACCTACGAGCAGTACTTC
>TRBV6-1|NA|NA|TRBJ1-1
CASSENQGTEAFF
TGTGCCAGCAGTGAAAACCAGGGGACTGAAGCTTTCTTT
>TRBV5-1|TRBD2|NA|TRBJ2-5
CASTRTSGAPGETQYF
TGCGCCAGCACACGGACTAGCGGGGCCCCGGGGGAGACCCAGTACTTC
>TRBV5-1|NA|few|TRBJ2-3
CASTQPGSADTQYF
TGCGCCAGCACCCAGCCGGGGAGCGCAGATACGCAGTATTTT
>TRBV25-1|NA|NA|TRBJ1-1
CASGGSSLDTEAFF
TGTGCCAGCGGAGGGTCCTCCTTGGACACTGAAGCTTTCTTT
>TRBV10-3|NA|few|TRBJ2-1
CASGGANEQFF
TGTGCCTCCGGGGGAGCCAATGAGCAGTTCTTC
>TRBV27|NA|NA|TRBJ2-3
CASSADPRDTQYF
TGTGCCAGCAGCGCCGACCCCCGGGATACGCAGTATTTT
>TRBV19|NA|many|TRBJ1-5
CASTRGGSGNQPQHF
TGTGCCAGTACGCGGGGGGGCTCGGGCAATCAGCCCCAGCATTTT
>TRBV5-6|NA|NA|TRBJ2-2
CASRARDITGELFF
TGTGCCAGCAGGGCGAGAGACATCACCGGGGAGCTGTTTTTT
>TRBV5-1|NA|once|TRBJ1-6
CASQRDGVASYNSPLHF
TGCGCCAGCCAGAGAGACGGGGTCGCCTCCTATAATTCACCCCTCCACTTT
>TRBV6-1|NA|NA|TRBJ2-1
CASSESQGSYNEQFF
TGTGCCAGCAGTGAATCTCAAGGCTCCTACAATGAGCAGTTCTTC
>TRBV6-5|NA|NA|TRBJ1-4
CASSYSKRGEKLFF
TGTGCCAGCAGTTACTCAAAACGAGGGGAAAAACTGTTTTTT
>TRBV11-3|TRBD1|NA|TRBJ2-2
CASSPQTGVDTGELFF
TGTGCCAGCAGCCCTCAGACAGGGGTGGACACCGGGGAGCTGTTTTTT
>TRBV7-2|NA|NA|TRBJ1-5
CASSLFEGGNQPQHF
TGTGCCAGCAGCCTTTTCGAGGGGGGCAATCAGCCCCAGCATTTT
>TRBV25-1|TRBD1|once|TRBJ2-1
CASSEFGGTGWNEQFF
TGTGCCAGCAGTGAATTCGGCGGGACAGGGTGGAATGAGCAGTTCTTC
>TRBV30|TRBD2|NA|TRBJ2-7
CAWSPGGPYEQYF
TGTGCCTGGAGTCCGGGGGGGCCCTACGAGCAGTACTTC
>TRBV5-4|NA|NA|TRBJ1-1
CASSRDLNTEAFF
TGTGCCAGCAGCCGCGACTTGAACACTGAAGCTTTCTTT
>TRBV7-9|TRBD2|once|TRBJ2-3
CASSLRGVASTDTQYF
TGTGCCAGCAGCTTACGGGGGGTCGCTAGCACAGATACGCAGTATTTT
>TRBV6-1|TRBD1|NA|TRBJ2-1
CASSEAQGAGQFF
TGTGCCAGCAGTGAAGCGCAGGGGGCTGGGCAGTTCTTC
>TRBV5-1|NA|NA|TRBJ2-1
CASSLDQGQFF
TGCGCCAGCAGCTTGGACCAGGGGCAGTTCTTC
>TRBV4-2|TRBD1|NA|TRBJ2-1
CASSRAQGQSYNEQFF
TGTGCCAGCAGCCGCGCACAGGGACAGTCCTACAATGAGCAGTTCTTC
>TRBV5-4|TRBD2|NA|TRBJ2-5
CASSLTGLVAETQYF
TGTGCCAGCAGTTTGACGGGACTAGTCGCAGAGACCCAGTACTTC
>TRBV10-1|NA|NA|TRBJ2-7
CASTRETTAPYEQYF
TGCGCCAGCACCAGGGAAACCACAGCACCCTACGAGCAGTACTTC
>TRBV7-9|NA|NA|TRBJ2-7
CASSLAAGSYEQYF
TGTGCCAGCAGCTTAGCGGCAGGAAGCTACGAGCAGTACTTC
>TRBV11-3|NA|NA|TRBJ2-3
CASSLGESGLASTDTQYF
TGTGCCAGCAGCTTAGGGGAGTCAGGGCTAGCCTCCACAGATACGCAGTATTTT
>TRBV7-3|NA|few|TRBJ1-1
CASSLSPLQGKAFF
TGTGCCAGCAGCTTAAGCCCGCTCCAGGGTAAAGCTTTCTTT
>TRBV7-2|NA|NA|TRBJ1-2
CASSSGPGYGYTF
TGTGCCAGCAGCTCGGGACCGGGCTATGGCTACACCTTC
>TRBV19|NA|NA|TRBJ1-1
CATLPRGDTEAFF
TGTGCCACCTTACCCAGGGGAGACACTGAAGCTTTCTTT
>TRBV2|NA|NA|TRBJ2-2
CASRTGRSTGELFF
TGTGCCAGCAGGACAGGGAGGAGCACCGGGGAGCTGTTTTTT
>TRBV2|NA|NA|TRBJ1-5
CASSQGRNNQPQHF
TGTGCCAGCAGTCAGGGACGTAACAATCAGCCCCAGCATTTT
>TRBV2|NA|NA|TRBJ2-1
CASRWWGHEQFF
TGTGCCAGCCGATGGTGGGGACATGAGCAGTTCTTC
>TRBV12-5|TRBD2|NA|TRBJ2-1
CASGLEVAGGLFGEQFF
TGTGCTAGTGGTTTGGAAGTAGCGGGGGGCCTCTTTGGTGAGCAGTTCTTC
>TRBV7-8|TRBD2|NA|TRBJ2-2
CASSLKMASGTRGTGELFF
TGTGCCAGCAGTCTAAAAATGGCTAGCGGGACCCGGGGCACCGGGGAGCTGTTTTTT
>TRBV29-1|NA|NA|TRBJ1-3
CSVSGGSGNTIYF
TGCAGCGTGAGTGGGGGTTCTGGAAACACCATATATTTT
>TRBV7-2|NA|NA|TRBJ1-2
CASSFQGREGYTF
TGTGCCAGCAGCTTCCAGGGAAGGGAAGGCTACACCTTC
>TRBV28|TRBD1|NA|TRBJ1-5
CASRRTGVSNQPQHF
TGTGCCAGCAGAAGAACAGGGGTTAGCAATCAGCCCCAGCATTTT
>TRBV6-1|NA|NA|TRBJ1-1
CASSELRKTEAFF
TGTGCCAGCAGTGAACTCCGGAAAACTGAAGCTTTCTTT
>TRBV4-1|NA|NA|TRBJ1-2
CASSQDRVPGGYTF
TGCGCCAGCAGCCAAGACAGGGTTCCGGGGGGCTACACCTTC
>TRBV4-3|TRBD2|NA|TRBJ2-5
CASSQERGLAGGETQYF
TGCGCCAGCAGCCAAGAAAGGGGACTAGCGGGAGGAGAGACCCAGTACTTC
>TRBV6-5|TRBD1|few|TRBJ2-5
CASSPRTGGGETQYF
TGTGCCAGCAGTCCGCGGACAGGGGGGGGAGAGACCCAGTACTTC
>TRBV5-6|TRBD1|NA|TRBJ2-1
CASSFAPGGTGDGWFF
TGTGCCAGCAGCTTCGCCCCGGGTGGGACAGGGGACGGTTGGTTCTTC
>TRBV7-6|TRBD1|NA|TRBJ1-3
CASSKGQGSGNTIYF
TGTGCCAGCAGCAAGGGACAGGGCTCTGGAAACACCATATATTTT
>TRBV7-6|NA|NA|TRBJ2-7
CASSLANVRAYEQYF
TGTGCCAGCAGCTTAGCCAATGTCAGGGCCTACGAGCAGTACTTC
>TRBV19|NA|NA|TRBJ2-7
CASSIAEGGRYEQYF
TGTGCCAGTAGTATAGCGGAGGGTGGTCGCTACGAGCAGTACTTC
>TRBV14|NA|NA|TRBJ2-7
CASSQGQVAQYF
TGTGCCAGCAGCCAAGGACAGGTGGCACAGTACTTC
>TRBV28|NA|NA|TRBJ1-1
CASIEGTSPEAFF
TGTGCCAGCATCGAGGGGACGAGCCCTGAAGCTTTCTTT
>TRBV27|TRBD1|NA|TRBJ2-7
CASRPGQGGEQYF
TGTGCCAGCAGACCGGGACAGGGGGGCGAGCAGTACTTC
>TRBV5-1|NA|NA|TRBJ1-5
CASSSERGDQPQHF
TGCGCCAGCAGCTCTGAACGGGGAGATCAGCCCCAGCATTTT
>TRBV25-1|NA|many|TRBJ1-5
CASSEPGLEQPQHF
TGTGCCAGCAGTGAACCGGGGTTGGAGCAGCCCCAGCATTTT
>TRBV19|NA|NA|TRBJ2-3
CASSIAPEVNTDTQYF
TGTGCCAGTAGTATAGCCCCGGAAGTTAACACAGATACGCAGTATTTT
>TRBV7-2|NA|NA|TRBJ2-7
CASSLATSFSSLEQYF
TGTGCCAGCAGCTTAGCAACGAGTTTCAGTTCCCTGGAGCAGTACTTC
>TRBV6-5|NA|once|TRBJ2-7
CASRGLYEQYF
TGTGCCTCCCGGGGGCTCTACGAGCAGTACTTC
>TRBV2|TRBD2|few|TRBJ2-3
CASSAGLAGAGGDTQYF
TGTGCCAGCAGTGCGGGACTAGCGGGGGCCGGGGGAGATACGCAGTATTTT
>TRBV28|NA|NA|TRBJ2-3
CASSLSGTGTDTQYF
TGTGCCAGCAGTTTATCCGGGACCGGCACAGATACGCAGTATTTT
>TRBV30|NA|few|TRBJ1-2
CAWCQTNYGYTF
TGTGCCTGGTGTCAGACTAACTATGGCTACACCTTC